Only one count was recorded for the clone carrying this TCR beta chain. The ends were cut back, 2 bases at V and 3 bases at J, with 5 bases in the middle. The CDR3 extends over 12 amino acids. CDR1 SGHNT and CDR2 YENEEA come from the germline V gene. The source of the sample is a study of control samples from healthy donors and cancer patients. Assay: immunoSEQ multiplex PCR; the TCRdb copy retains only in-frame clones and omits some. The repertoire consists of roughly 69,000 clones, with about 83% occurring once and the leading ten covering approximately 14%. The sequence derives from a man aged 55-75 years in good health. The chain carries TRBV11-3 and TRBJ2-7, with D possibly being TRBD2 (5 bases). Sequencing was performed on blood. This chain's CDR3 is CASSLRGYEQYF. DNA for the CDR3: TGTGCCAGCAGCTTACGGGGCTACGAGCAGTACTTC.